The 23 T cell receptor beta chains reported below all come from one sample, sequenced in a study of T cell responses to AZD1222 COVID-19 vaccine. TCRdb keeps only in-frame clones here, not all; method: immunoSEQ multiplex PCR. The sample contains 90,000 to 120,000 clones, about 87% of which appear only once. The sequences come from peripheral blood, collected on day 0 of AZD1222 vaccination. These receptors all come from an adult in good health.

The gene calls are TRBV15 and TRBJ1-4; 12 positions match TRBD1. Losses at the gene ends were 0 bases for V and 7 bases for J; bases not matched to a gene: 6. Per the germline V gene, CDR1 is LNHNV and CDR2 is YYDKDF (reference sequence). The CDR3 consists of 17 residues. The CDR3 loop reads CATSREGTGGLSEKLFF. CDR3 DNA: TGTGCCACCAGCAGAGAGGGGACAGGGGGCTTGAGTGAAAAACTGTTTTTT.

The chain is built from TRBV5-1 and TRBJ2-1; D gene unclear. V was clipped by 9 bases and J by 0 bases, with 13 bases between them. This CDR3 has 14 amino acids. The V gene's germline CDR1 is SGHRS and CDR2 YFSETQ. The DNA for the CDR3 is TGCGCCACGGCTGAGGAGAGCTCCTACAATGAGCAGTTCTTC. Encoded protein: CATAEESSYNEQFF.

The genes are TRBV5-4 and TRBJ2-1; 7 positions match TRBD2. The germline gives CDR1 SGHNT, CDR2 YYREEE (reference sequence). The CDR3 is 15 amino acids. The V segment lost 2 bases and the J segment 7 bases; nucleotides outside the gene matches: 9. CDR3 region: CASSFVGLGRNEQFF. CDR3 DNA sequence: TGTGCCAGCAGCTTTGTAGGACTAGGAAGGAATGAGCAGTTCTTC.

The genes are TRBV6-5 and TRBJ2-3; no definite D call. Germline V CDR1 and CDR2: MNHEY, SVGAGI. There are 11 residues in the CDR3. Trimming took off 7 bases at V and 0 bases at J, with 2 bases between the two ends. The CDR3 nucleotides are TGTGCCAGCACCAGCACAGATACGCAGTATTTT. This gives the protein CASTSTDTQYF.

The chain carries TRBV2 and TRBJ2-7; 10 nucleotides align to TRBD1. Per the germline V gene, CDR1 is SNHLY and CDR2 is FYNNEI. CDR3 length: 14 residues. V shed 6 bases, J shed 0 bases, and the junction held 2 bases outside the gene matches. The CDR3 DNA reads TGTGCCAGCAGGGACAGGGGGGGCTCCTACGAGCAGTACTTC. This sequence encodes CASRDRGGSYEQYF.

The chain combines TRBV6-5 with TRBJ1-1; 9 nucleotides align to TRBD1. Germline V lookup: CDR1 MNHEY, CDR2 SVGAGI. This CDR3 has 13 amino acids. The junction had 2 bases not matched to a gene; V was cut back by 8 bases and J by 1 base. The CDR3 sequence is CASHRGRNTEAFF. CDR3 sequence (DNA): TGTGCCAGCCACAGGGGGCGGAACACTGAAGCTTTCTTT.

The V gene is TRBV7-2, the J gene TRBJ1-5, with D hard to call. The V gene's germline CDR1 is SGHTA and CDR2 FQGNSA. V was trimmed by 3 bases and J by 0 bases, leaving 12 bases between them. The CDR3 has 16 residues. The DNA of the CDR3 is TGTGCCAGCAGCTTTTTTACCTCTTATAGCAATCAGCCCCAGCATTTT. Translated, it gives CASSFFTSYSNQPQHF.

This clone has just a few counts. CDR3 nucleotides: TGTGCCAGCAGCTTGTCGCCGGACAATGAGCAGTTCTTC. Its translation is CASSLSPDNEQFF. The V gene is TRBV5-5, the J gene TRBJ2-1; D ambiguous. The CDR3 totals 13 residues. Germline-derived CDR1 and CDR2 are SGHKS and YYEKEE (reference sequence). V lost 1 base and J 5 bases, leaving 7 bases between the germline ends.

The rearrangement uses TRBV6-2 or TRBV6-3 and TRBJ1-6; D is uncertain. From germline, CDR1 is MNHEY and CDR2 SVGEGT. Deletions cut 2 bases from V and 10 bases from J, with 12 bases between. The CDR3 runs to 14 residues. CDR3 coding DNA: TGTGCCAGCAGTTACGGAGGGTGGCGATCACCCCTCCACTTT. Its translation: CASSYGGWRSPLHF.

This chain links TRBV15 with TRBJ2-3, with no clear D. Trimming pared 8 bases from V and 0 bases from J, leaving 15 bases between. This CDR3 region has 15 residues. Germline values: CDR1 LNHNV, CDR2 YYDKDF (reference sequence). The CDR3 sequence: CATEDGRSSTDTQYF. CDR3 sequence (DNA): TGTGCCACCGAGGACGGTCGGTCTAGCACAGATACGCAGTATTTT.

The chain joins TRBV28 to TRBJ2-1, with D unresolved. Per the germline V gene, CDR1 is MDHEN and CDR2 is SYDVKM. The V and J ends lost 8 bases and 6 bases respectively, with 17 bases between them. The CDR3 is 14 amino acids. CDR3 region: CASWRISSFNEQFF. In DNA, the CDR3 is TGTGCCAGCTGGAGAATCTCCAGTTTCAATGAGCAGTTCTTC.

The CDR3 sequence: CSVAAGNEQFF. Here the CDR3 DNA reads TGCAGCGTTGCAGCGGGAAATGAGCAGTTCTTC. The V call is TRBV29-1, the J call TRBJ2-1, with 7 nucleotides matching TRBD2. Germline lookup yields CDR1 SQVTM and CDR2 ANQGSEA. The CDR3 length is 11 residues. With V trimmed by 4 bases and J by 7 bases, 1 base remained unmatched.

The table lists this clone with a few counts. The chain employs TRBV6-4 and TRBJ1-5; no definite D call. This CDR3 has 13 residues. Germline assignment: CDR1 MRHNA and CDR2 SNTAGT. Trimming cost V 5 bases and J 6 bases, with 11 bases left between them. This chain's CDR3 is CASSPQWGQPQHF. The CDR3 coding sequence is TGTGCCAGCAGTCCCCAATGGGGTCAGCCCCAGCATTTT.

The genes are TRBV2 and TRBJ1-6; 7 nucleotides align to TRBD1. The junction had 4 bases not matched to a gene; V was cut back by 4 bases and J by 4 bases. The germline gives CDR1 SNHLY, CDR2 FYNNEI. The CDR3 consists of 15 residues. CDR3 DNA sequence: TGTGCCAGCAGTGGACAGGGAAAATATAATTCACCCCTCCACTTT. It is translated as CASSGQGKYNSPLHF.

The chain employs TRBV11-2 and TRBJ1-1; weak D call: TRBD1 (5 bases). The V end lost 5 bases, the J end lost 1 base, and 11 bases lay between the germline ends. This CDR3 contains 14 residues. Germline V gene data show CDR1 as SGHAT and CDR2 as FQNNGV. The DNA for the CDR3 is TGTGCCAGCAGCATTTGGAGGGGGAACACTGAAGCTTTCTTT. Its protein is CASSIWRGNTEAFF.

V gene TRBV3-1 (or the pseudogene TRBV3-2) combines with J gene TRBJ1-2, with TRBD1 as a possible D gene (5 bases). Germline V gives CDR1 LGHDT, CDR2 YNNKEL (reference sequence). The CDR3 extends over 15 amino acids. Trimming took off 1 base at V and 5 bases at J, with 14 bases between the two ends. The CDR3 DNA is TGTGCCAGCAGCCAAGGGTCAGGGATTGGATATGGCTACACCTTC. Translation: CASSQGSGIGYGYTF.

The CDR3 nucleotides read TGTGCCAGCATCCCCGCGTCAGGGAACACTGAAGCTTTCTTT. Translation gives CASIPASGNTEAFF. The chain joins TRBV6-5 to TRBJ1-1; D unclear. V lost 7 bases and J lost 1, with 13 bases in between. The CDR3 has 14 residues. CDR1 MNHEY and CDR2 SVGAGI come from the germline V gene.

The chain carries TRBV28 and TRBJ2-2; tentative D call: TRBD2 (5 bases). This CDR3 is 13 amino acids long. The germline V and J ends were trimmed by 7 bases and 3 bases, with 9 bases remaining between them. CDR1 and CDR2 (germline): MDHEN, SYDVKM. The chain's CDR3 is CASTTGYTGELFF. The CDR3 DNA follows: TGTGCCAGCACTACGGGGTACACCGGGGAGCTGTTTTTT.

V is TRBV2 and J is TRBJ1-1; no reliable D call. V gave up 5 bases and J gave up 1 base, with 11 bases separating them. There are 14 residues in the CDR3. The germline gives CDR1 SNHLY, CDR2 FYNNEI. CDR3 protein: CASSSDGRNTEAFF. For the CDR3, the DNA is TGTGCCAGCAGTTCGGACGGAAGGAACACTGAAGCTTTCTTT.

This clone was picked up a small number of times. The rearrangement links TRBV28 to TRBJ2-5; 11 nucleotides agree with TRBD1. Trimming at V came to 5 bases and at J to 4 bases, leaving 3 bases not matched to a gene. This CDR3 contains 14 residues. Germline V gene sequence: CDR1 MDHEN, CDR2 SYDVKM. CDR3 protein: CASSGTGGRETQYF. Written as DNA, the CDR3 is TGTGCCAGCAGTGGGACAGGGGGAAGAGAGACCCAGTACTTC.

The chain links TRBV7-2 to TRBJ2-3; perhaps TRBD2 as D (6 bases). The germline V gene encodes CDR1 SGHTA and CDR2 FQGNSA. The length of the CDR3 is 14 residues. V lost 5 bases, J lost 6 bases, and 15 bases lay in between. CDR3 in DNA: TGTGCCAGCAGCCCGGGAGAGGTGGTGGATACGCAGTATTTT. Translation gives CASSPGEVVDTQYF.

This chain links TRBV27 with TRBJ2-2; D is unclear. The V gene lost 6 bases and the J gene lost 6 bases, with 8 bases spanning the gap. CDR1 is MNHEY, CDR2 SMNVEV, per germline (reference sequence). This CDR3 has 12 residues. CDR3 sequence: CASRWAAGELFF. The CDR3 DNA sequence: TGTGCCAGCAGATGGGCCGCCGGGGAGCTGTTTTTT.

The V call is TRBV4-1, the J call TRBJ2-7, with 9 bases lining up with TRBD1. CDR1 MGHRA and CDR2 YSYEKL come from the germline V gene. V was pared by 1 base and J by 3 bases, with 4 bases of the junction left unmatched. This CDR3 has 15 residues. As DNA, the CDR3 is TGCGCCAGCAGCCAAGGACAGGGGGAGTACTACGAGCAGTACTTC. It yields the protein CASSQGQGEYYEQYF.